The 18 T cell receptor beta chains below were found in one sample sequenced in a study of spatial heterogeneity in lung cancer. MiXCR was run by TCRdb on the 5' RACE reads, yielding one entry per CDR3 protein. The sample has about 7,900 distinct CDR3 sequences, about 4.6% seen once. Sample time point: sample taken at primary tumor resection. Whole RNA, which was extracted from tumor, nontumor lung tissue or frozen PBMC, was sequenced without any cell sorting. Sequenced here: PBMCs, sampled at surgery. Receptors originate from a male donor with early-stage non-small cell lung cancer.

By sample share, this clonotype is medium-sized. This beta chain turned up in a library designed for alpha chains; as an off-target read, its abundance says little. The chain employs TRBV29-1 and TRBJ2-1, with D uncertain. The germline V gene has CDR1 SQVTM and CDR2 ANQGSEA. The CDR3 covers 11 residues. Trimming cost V 3 bases and J 7 bases, with 7 bases left between them. The CDR3 sequence is CSVDPRNEQFF. The DNA of the CDR3 is TGCAGCGTTGACCCCCGAAATGAGCAGTTCTTC.

In its sample, this clonotype is medium-sized. Because the library targeted alpha chains, this beta chain is an off-target read whose size means little. This sequence joins TRBV7-2 and TRBJ1-1, with a weak D call TRBD1 (5 bases). The CDR3 runs 15 residues. V lost 5 bases and J 5 bases, leaving 18 bases between the germline ends. Germline CDR1 is SGHTA and CDR2 is FQGNSA. CDR3 loop: CASSLTGTAGTEAFF. The DNA of the CDR3 is TGTGCCAGCAGCCTAACCGGGACGGCGGGGACTGAAGCTTTCTTT. Full variable domain (remainder filled in from reference TRBV7-2 and TRBJ1-1): GAGVSQSPSNKVTEKGKDVELRCDPISGHTALYWYRQSLGQGLEFLIYFQGNSAPDKSGLPSDRFSAERTGGSVSTLTIQRTQQEDSAVYLCASSLTGTAGTEAFFGQGTRLTVV.

This clonotype occurred many times. Since it is a stray read in a library aimed at alpha chains, this beta chain has a size that is not meaningful. The gene calls are TRBV7-2 and TRBJ2-1; D is undetermined. Per the germline V gene, CDR1 is SGHTA and CDR2 is FQGNSA. The V end lost 1 base, the J end lost 8 bases, and 18 bases lay between the germline ends. CDR3 size: 16 residues. As DNA, the CDR3 is TGTGCCAGCAGCTTAGTGATATCCCCCGATACTCATGAGCAGTTCTTC. This encodes CASSLVISPDTHEQFF.

In this sample, this clonotype turned up many times. In a library made to pick up alpha chains, this beta chain is a stray read with a size that means little. The chain couples TRBV29-1 to TRBJ2-3; D might be TRBD2 (6 bases). The CDR3 consists of 13 residues. The ends were cut back, 3 bases at V and 1 base at J, with 8 bases in the middle. Germline-derived CDR1 and CDR2 are SQVTM and ANQGSEA. CDR3 in DNA: TGCAGCGTTGAGTGGGGGGGCACAGATACGCAGTATTTT. Amino acid sequence: CSVEWGGTDTQYF.

Sample share makes this clonotype medium-sized. This beta chain came through as a stray read in a library set up for alpha chains, and its size says little. The chain joins TRBV28 to TRBJ1-1; the D gene is possibly TRBD1 (6 bases). In germline, CDR1 is MDHEN, CDR2 SYDVKM. The CDR3 sequence is 15 residues long. V lost 3 bases and J lost 7, with 18 bases in between. The DNA for the CDR3 is TGTGCCAGCAGTTTGGCCCTCGGGGGGCATGTTGAAGCTTTCTTT. Translated, it gives CASSLALGGHVEAFF.

This clonotype showed up many times. In a library made to pick up alpha chains, this beta chain is a stray read with a size that means little. The chain recombines TRBV5-1 with TRBJ2-7, with 10 positions matching TRBD1. Germline V CDR1 and CDR2: SGHRS, YFSETQ. The CDR3 consists of 14 residues. The ends lost 0 bases at V and 6 bases at J; junction bases unmatched: 3. The CDR3 nucleotides are TGCGCCAGCAGCTTGGCGGGACAGGGGTTCGAGCAGTACTTC. As protein: CASSLAGQGFEQYF.

This clonotype is labeled medium-sized. Because the library targeted alpha chains, this beta chain is an off-target read whose size means little. This sequence joins TRBV7-9 and TRBJ1-1; perhaps TRBD1 as D (5 bases). This CDR3 is 14 amino acids long. The V end was cut by 5 bases, the J end by 2 bases, with 12 bases between. Germline assignment: CDR1 SEHNR and CDR2 FQNEAQ (reference sequence). The CDR3 region has the DNA TGTGCCAGCAGCCGCGACAGATCCAACACTGAAGCTTTCTTT. Its translation is CASSRDRSNTEAFF. Together with reference TRBV7-9 and TRBJ1-1, the CDR3 gives the full variable domain: DTGVSQNPRHKITKRGQNVTFRCDPISEHNRLYWYRQTLGQGPEFLTYFQNEAQLEKSRLLSDRFSAERPKGSFSTLEIQRTEQGDSAMYLCASSRDRSNTEAFFGQGTRLTVV.

In its sample, this clonotype ranks as medium-sized. Found in a library prepared for alpha chains, this beta chain is an off-target read, and its abundance has little meaning. The CDR3 DNA reads TGTGCCAGCAGTTTTTTAGGACAGGGGAAAGATACGCAGTATTTT. Protein: CASSFLGQGKDTQYF. V usage is TRBV28 and J usage is TRBJ2-3; 9 bases map to TRBD1. The CDR3 totals 15 residues. Trimming took 3 bases from V and 5 from J; bases not matched to a gene: 6. Germline loops: CDR1 MDHEN, CDR2 SYDVKM.

This clonotype was observed many times. Since the library was made to target alpha chains, this beta chain is a stray read and its abundance is not meaningful. This chain's CDR3 is CASSEKGGRGLNYGYTF. Here the CDR3 DNA reads TGTGCCAGCAGTGAGAAGGGGGGGCGCGGGTTAAACTATGGCTACACCTTC. The chain links TRBV25-1 to TRBJ1-2; D possibly corresponds to TRBD1 (6 bases). Germline assignment: CDR1 MGHDK and CDR2 SYGVNS. V was shortened by 3 bases and J by 2 bases, with 19 bases between the two germline ends. The CDR3 sequence is 17 residues long.

This clonotype was found a few times. The library was designed around alpha chains, so this beta chain is a stray read whose abundance carries little weight. The CDR3 nucleotides read TGTGCCAGCAGCCGCTTTTTGGGAGCGGGGGCCTGGGATACGCAGTATTTT. Its translation: CASSRFLGAGAWDTQYF. J is TRBJ2-3 and V is TRBV5-5; 8 nucleotides match TRBD2. Germline V gives CDR1 SGHKS, CDR2 YYEKEE (reference sequence). The V gene end was trimmed by 4 bases and the J gene end by 6 bases; junction bases not matched to a gene: 16. The CDR3 spans 17 residues.

To note about this clonotype: For a library built for alpha chains, this beta chain is a stray read; little rests on its size. The V gene is TRBV7-2, the J gene TRBJ2-3; maybe TRBD2 (6 bases). The V gene lost 0 bases and the J gene lost 5 bases, with 18 bases spanning the gap. The CDR3 extends over 17 amino acids. CDR1 and CDR2 from the germline V gene are SGHTA and FQGNSA. This CDR3 reads CASSLARRGREVDTQYF. In DNA form, the CDR3 reads TGTGCCAGCAGCTTAGCGCGACGGGGCAGGGAGGTAGATACGCAGTATTTT.

This clonotype was recorded at least ten times. Being off target in a library aimed at alpha chains, this beta chain has a size of little meaning. The chain uses TRBV6-5 and TRBJ2-1; D remains unclear. The germline V gene encodes CDR1 MNHEY and CDR2 SVGAGI. This CDR3 has 15 residues. V gave up 6 bases and J gave up 0 bases, with 12 bases separating them. Written as DNA, the CDR3 is TGTGCCAGCAGGCTGAGGCCTAACTCCTACAATGAGCAGTTCTTC. Residues: CASRLRPNSYNEQFF.

This clonotype showed up just a few times. The library was built for alpha chains, so this beta chain is an off-target read and its size means little. The rearrangement joins TRBV12-3 or TRBV12-4 to TRBJ2-1; D may be TRBD2 (5 bases). CDR3 length equals 11 residues. Trimming shortened V by 3 bases and J by 15 bases, and 12 bases separated the two germline ends. The CDR3: CASSFSTTWFF. CDR3 DNA: TGTGCCAGCAGTTTTTCGACTACCTGGTTCTTC.

Remarks on this clonotype: Within a library made for alpha chains, this beta chain is off target, and its count is uninformative. The chain recombines TRBV7-3 with TRBJ1-5; D gene unclear. Deletions cut 4 bases from V and 3 bases from J, with 13 bases between. The CDR3 totals 15 residues. Germline V gene data show CDR1 as SGHTA and CDR2 as FQGTGA. The CDR3 DNA reads as TGTGCCAGCAGCTACGGACCGAGACCCAATCAGCCCCAGCATTTT. Its protein is CASSYGPRPNQPQHF.

Within the sample, this clonotype is medium-sized. Little can be read into the size of this beta chain, an off-target read in a library designed for alpha chains. The V gene is TRBV9, the J gene TRBJ2-7, with D maybe TRBD2 (5 bases). Trimming shortened V by 4 bases and J by 5 bases, and 22 bases separated the two germline ends. The CDR3 has 16 amino acids. Germline V gene lookup returns CDR1 SGDLS and CDR2 YYNGEE. The CDR3 loop reads CASSPSPKGAPNEQYF. Here the CDR3 DNA reads TGTGCCAGCAGCCCGTCCCCTAAGGGAGCGCCTAACGAGCAGTACTTC.

Turning to this clonotype: Within a library made for alpha chains, this beta chain is off target, and its count is uninformative. The chain recombines TRBV12-3 or TRBV12-4 with TRBJ2-5, with TRBD2 identical over 15 bases. After removal of 6 bases from V and 1 base from J, the junction contained 15 bases not matched to a gene. The length of the CDR3 is 20 residues. CDR3 region: CASSPGGLAGGFGLQETQYF. In DNA, the CDR3 is TGTGCCAGCAGCCCAGGCGGACTAGCGGGGGGGTTTGGCCTCCAAGAGACCCAGTACTTC.

In this sample, this clonotype turned up many times. Within a library made for alpha chains, this beta chain is off target, and its count is uninformative. The chain has TRBV6-5 and TRBJ1-5; D is unresolved. Trimming took 6 bases from V and 10 from J, leaving 16 bases between them. Germline-derived CDR1 and CDR2 are MNHEY and SVGAGI. This CDR3 has 13 residues. CDR3 sequence: CASSPGYLDPQHF. CDR3 nucleotide sequence: TGTGCCAGCAGCCCAGGCTACTTAGATCCCCAGCATTTT.

This clonotype occurred many times. The library was designed around alpha chains, so this beta chain is a stray read whose abundance carries little weight. The chain recombines TRBV11-2 with TRBJ1-1; D is perhaps TRBD1 (5 bases). The CDR3 is made up of 12 amino acids. Germline V gives CDR1 SGHAT, CDR2 FQNNGV. V was shortened by 5 bases and J by 5 bases, with 9 bases between the two germline ends. The CDR3 nucleotides are TGTGCCAGCAGCCACCGGGGGACTGAAGCTTTCTTT. Protein: CASSHRGTEAFF.